This T cell receptor (beta chain) was sequenced in a study of blood T cells in healthy people across ages (dated by TCRdb to between 2015 and 2017). Turning to the overall study: In model experiments, template switching captured roughly one uniquely barcoded TCR beta cDNA molecule for every two T cells. Using deep sequencing normalized with unique cDNA molecular identifiers, the study measured how TCR beta repertoire diversity changes with age. The donors were split into four age groups: young (average around 16 years), middle-aged (around 37), aged (over 55) and long-lived (approximately 89). To avoid experimental bias, donors of different ages were distributed randomly across sequencing lanes. The study analyzed two additional independent replicas of 1 million unique cDNA reads from the same blood draw for two donors, one aged 18 to 30 and one aged 80 or older.

The paper's findings and limits, for the study overall: As age increased, observed TCR beta diversity per million T cells dropped in a roughly linear way, and a significant reduction was already evident by age around 41. Conclusive comparison of naive and antigen-experienced compartments was prevented by the profiling of bulk unsorted PBMCs. Because the CMV infection status of the donors was unknown, age-related changes in expanded clonotypes may potentially have been confounded. The long-lived group showed more naive CD4+ T cells, fewer expanded clones and increased TCR diversity than the aged group, suggesting age selection. The percentage of naive T cells measured by flow cytometry correlated strongly with observed TCR beta diversity. Estimates of total diversity based on one million sequenced T cells were regarded as lower bounds and as underestimates.

The cysteine opens and the phenylalanine closes a CDR3 of 15 amino acids. Only CDR3 DNA is held: 45 bases, read in frame from base 1. V and J are truncated by 6 bases and 2 bases respectively, leaving an intervening sequence of 17 bases. For CDR1 and CDR2, the germline V gene lists MNHEY and SVGEGT. The donors were roughly 40 Caucasian individuals from Russia, aged roughly 6 to 100 years, who were systemically healthy. Each donor gave around 9.8 milliliters of peripheral blood, collected into EDTA-treated Vacutainer tubes. Ficoll-Paque density-gradient centrifugation was used to isolate PBMCs, with at least 6 million obtained per sample. Total RNA was extracted from PBMCs with Trizol reagent, with at least 5 micrograms obtained per sample. For every donor, flow cytometry on a PBMC aliquot measured the percentage of naive CD45RAhigh/CD27high T cells. Library generation was performed with 5' RACE. The second PCR ran for roughly 6 to 11 cycles and used a J-beta primer mix along with a sample-barcoded 5' primer. A template-switch 5' adaptor carrying 12 random nucleotides introduced a unique molecular identifier onto each TCR beta cDNA molecule. At least 2.5 million CDR3-containing paired-end reads were obtained from each sample. First-strand cDNA was synthesized from all RNA with the Mint cDNA synthesis kit, primed by a TRBC-specific oligonucleotide. After uracil-DNA glycosylase treatment, a first 18-cycle PCR used universal primers M1SS and BC2_uni_R on all cDNA. The paper's data handling went like this. Normalization of each sample was performed by random selection of 1 million high-quality reads, each carrying a distinct molecular identifier. Instead of being binned into consensus sequences, reads with shared molecular identifiers were discarded. CDR3 identification, clonotype clustering and error correction used MiTCR with a Q25 quality threshold and the strictest error-elimination algorithm. A nonparametric unseen species model with Euler transformation was used to estimate a lower bound on total TCR beta diversity. TCRdb itself trimmed the public reads at Q25 with fastp, ran MiXCR and retained productive beta chains. Each record represents a unique CDR3 protein, reported with the most common genes and DNA among its rows. The V and J calls were determined by TCRdb, not by the authors. The sample table holds some 1,800,000 distinct CDR3 sequences, of which around 42% were seen once. 23% of the sample comes from the top ten.

Only a few counts were recorded for this clonotype. The specificity of this receptor is unknown. The record has no base qualities; no much larger clone is one base away. The V gene is TRBV6-2 or TRBV6-3 and the J gene is TRBJ2-7; the D call is possibly TRBD1 or TRBD2, each sharing 5 bases. The clonotype was recovered from a human donor in good health. What was sequenced was blood. The DNA is as follows: TGTGCCAGCAGGACCGTCCGGGACCAAACCTACGAGCAGTACTTC. Its protein is CASRTVRDQTYEQYF.